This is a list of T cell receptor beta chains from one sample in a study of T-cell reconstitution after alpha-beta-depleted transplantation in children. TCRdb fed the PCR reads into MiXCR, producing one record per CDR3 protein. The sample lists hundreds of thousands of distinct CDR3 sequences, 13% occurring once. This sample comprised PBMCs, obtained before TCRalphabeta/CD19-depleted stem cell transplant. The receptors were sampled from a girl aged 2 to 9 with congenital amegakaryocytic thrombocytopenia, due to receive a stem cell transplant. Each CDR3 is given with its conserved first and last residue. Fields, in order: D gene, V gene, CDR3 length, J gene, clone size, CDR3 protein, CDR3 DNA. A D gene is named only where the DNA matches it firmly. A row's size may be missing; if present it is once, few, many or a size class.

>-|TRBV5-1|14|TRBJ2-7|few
CASSWNPLTYEQYF
TGCGCCAGCAGCTGGAACCCTTTGACCTACGAGCAGTACTTC
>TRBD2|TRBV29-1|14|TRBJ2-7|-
CSVAEASGAYEQYF
TGCAGCGTTGCGGAGGCTAGCGGAGCCTACGAGCAGTACTTC
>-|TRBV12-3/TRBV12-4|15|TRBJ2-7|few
CASSFRADQFYEQYF
TGTGCCAGCAGTTTTAGGGCAGACCAATTCTACGAGCAGTACTTC
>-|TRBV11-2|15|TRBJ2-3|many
CASSFDGQPADTQYF
TGTGCCAGCAGCTTCGACGGACAGCCCGCGGATACGCAGTATTTT
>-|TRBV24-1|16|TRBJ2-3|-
CATSDAGTYHTDTQYF
TGTGCCACCAGTGATGCGGGGACCTACCACACAGATACGCAGTATTTT
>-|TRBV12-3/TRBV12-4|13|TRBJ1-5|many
CASSLTIKQPQHF
TGTGCCAGCAGTTTAACAATCAAGCAGCCCCAGCATTTT
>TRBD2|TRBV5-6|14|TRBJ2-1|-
CASSLVAGGYEQFF
TGTGCCAGCAGCTTGGTCGCGGGAGGGTATGAGCAGTTCTTC
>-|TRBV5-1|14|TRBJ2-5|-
CASSLGQLGETQYF
TGCGCCAGCAGCTTGGGTCAACTTGGAGAGACCCAGTACTTC
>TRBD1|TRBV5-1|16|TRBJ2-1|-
CASSLTGTGGYNEQFF
TGCGCCAGCAGCTTAACCGGGACAGGGGGCTACAATGAGCAGTTCTTC
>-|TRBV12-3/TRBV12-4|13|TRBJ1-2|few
CASGAGYNYGYTF
TGTGCCAGCGGGGCGGGTTACAACTATGGCTACACCTTC
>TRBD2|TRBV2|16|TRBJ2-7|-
CASSALLAGGLHEQYF
TGTGCCAGCAGTGCTCTTCTAGCGGGAGGTCTACACGAGCAGTACTTC
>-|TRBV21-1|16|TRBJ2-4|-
CASSNRDRAAKNIQYF
TGTGCCAGCAGCAACCGGGACAGGGCGGCCAAAAACATTCAGTACTTC
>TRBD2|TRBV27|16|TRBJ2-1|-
CASSLRYLAVQNEQFF
TGTGCCAGCAGTTTACGGTACCTAGCGGTACAAAATGAGCAGTTCTTC
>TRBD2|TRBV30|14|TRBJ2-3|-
CAWSWTSGEDTQYF
TGTGCCTGGAGTTGGACTAGCGGGGAAGATACGCAGTATTTT
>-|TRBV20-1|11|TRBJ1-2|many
CSAGSSYGYTF
TGCAGTGCGGGGAGTTCCTATGGCTACACCTTC
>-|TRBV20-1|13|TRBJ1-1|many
CSANRRGNPEAFF
TGCAGTGCTAATCGGCGGGGGAACCCTGAAGCTTTCTTT
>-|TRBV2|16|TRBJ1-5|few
CASSDWGRGSNQPQHF
TGTGCCAGCAGTGACTGGGGCAGGGGAAGCAATCAGCCCCAGCATTTT
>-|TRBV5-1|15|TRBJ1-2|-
CASSPLTDGNYGYTF
TGCGCCAGCAGCCCTCTGACAGACGGGAACTATGGCTACACCTTC
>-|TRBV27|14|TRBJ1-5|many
CASSLLSRNQPQHF
TGTGCCAGCAGTTTACTATCTAGGAATCAGCCCCAGCATTTT
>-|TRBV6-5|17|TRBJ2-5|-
CASSYRARDIPQETQYF
TGTGCCAGCAGTTACAGGGCGCGTGACATCCCTCAAGAGACCCAGTACTTC
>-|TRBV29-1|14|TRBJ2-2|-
CNVLQGSNTGELFF
TGCAACGTTCTACAGGGCTCGAACACCGGGGAGCTGTTTTTT
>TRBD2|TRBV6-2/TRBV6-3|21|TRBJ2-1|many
CASSYSKLLSSGTLSYNEQFF
TGTGCCAGCAGTTACTCGAAACTATTGAGTAGCGGGACCCTTTCGTACAATGAGCAGTTCTTC
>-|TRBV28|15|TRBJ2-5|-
CASTGALRNQETQYF
TGTGCCAGCACCGGAGCCCTTAGGAACCAAGAGACCCAGTACTTC
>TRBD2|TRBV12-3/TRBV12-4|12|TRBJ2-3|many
CASSPGGRTQYF
TGTGCCAGCAGCCCAGGCGGGAGGACGCAGTATTTT
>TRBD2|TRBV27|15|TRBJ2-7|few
CASSPTSGRRHEQYF
TGTGCCAGCAGCCCGACTAGCGGGAGACGCCACGAGCAGTACTTC
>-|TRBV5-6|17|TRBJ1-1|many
CASSLVKGARVNTEAFF
TGTGCCAGCAGCTTGGTCAAGGGTGCCAGGGTAAACACTGAAGCTTTCTTT
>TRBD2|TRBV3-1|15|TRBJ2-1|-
CASSVISGSNNEQFF
TGTGCCAGCAGCGTTATTAGCGGGAGTAACAATGAGCAGTTCTTC
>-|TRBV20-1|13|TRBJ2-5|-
CSARRDFQETQYF
TGCAGTGCTAGAAGGGACTTTCAAGAGACCCAGTACTTC
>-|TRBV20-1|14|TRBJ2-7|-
CSARAADYSYEQYF
TGCAGTGCTAGGGCCGCGGACTATTCCTACGAGCAGTACTTC
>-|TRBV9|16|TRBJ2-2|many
CASSVQSGRYTGELFF
TGTGCCAGCAGCGTCCAGTCAGGGCGGTACACCGGGGAGCTGTTTTTT
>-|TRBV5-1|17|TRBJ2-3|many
CASSLALALTGPDTQYF
TGCGCCAGCAGCTTGGCTCTAGCCCTCACCGGCCCAGATACGCAGTATTTT
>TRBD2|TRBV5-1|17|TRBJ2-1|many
CASSPRPGRERYNEQFF
TGCGCCAGCAGCCCCCGTCCAGGGCGGGAGAGGTACAATGAGCAGTTCTTC
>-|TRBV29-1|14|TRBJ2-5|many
CSVVRGSLQETQYF
TGCAGCGTTGTTAGAGGGTCGTTACAAGAGACCCAGTACTTC
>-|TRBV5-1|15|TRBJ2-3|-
CASSLEGSYTDTQYF
TGCGCCAGCAGCTTGGAAGGGTCCTACACAGATACGCAGTATTTT
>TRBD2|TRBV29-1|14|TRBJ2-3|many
CSVGTSGTSDTQYF
TGCAGCGTGGGGACTAGCGGGACATCTGATACGCAGTATTTT
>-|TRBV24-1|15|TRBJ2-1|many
CATSDFNFPHNEQFF
TGTGCCACCAGTGATTTCAACTTTCCCCACAATGAGCAGTTCTTC
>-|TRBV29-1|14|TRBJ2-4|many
CSVVLVSGKNIQYF
TGCAGCGTTGTGTTAGTGAGCGGCAAAAACATTCAGTACTTC
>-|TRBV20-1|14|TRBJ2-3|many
CSARGDLPRDTQYF
TGCAGTGCTAGAGGGGACTTACCGAGAGATACGCAGTATTTT
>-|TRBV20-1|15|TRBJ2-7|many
CSATTPPLKLYEQYF
TGCAGTGCTACAACGCCTCCCTTAAAGCTCTACGAGCAGTACTTC
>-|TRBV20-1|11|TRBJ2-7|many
CSGSRAYEQYF
TGCAGTGGAAGTAGGGCCTACGAGCAGTACTTC
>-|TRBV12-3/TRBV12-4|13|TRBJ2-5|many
CVPFLGIQETQYF
TGTGTCCCATTTCTAGGGATCCAAGAGACCCAGTACTTC
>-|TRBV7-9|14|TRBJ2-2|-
CASSLGQYTGELFF
TGTGCCAGCAGCTTAGGACAGTACACCGGGGAGCTGTTTTTT
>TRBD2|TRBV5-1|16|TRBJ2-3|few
CASSLGLAGTPDTQYF
TGCGCCAGCAGCTTGGGACTAGCGGGAACTCCAGATACGCAGTATTTT
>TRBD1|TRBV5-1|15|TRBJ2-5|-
CASSLQTNRGETQYF
TGCGCCAGCAGCTTGCAAACCAACAGGGGGGAGACCCAGTACTTC
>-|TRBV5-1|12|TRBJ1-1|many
CASSIQGQEAFF
TGCGCCAGCAGCATTCAGGGGCAGGAAGCTTTCTTT
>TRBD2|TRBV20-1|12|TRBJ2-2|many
CSARLAAGELFF
TGCAGTGCTAGACTAGCGGCCGGGGAGCTGTTTTTT
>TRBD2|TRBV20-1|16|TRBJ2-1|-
CSARDPRTRRYNEQFF
TGCAGTGCTAGAGATCCCCGGACTAGGAGATACAATGAGCAGTTCTTC